This TCR beta chain was identified in a study of blood T cell repertoires in COVID-19. Study-wide context: Collection of acute and convalescent COVID-19 samples took place in the United States, Italy and Spain. Sample material is recorded as cDNA or gDNA derived from T cells, B-cell-depleted T cells, or PBMCs.

Original processing methods: The assay estimated nucleated cells by amplifying reference gene primers. Assay: immunoSEQ multiplex PCR; the TCRdb copy retains only in-frame clones and omits some. The DNA gave D and trimming, while V, J and clone size come from that table. The profile shows fewer than 95,000 clones, more than 80% of them singletons. In germline, CDR1 is LNHNV, CDR2 YYDKDF (reference sequence). V lost 3 bases to trimming and J lost 8 bases, with 17 bases between them. The CDR3 spans 15 residues. The receptor comes from a man in his fifties with active or convalescent COVID-19. The chain combines TRBV15 with TRBJ2-1, with a possible D match to TRBD2 (6 bases). The sequencing input was peripheral blood. CDR3 residues: CATSSFRTEGDEQFF. The CDR3 DNA reads as TGTGCCACCAGCAGTTTCCGGACGGAGGGCGATGAGCAGTTCTTC.